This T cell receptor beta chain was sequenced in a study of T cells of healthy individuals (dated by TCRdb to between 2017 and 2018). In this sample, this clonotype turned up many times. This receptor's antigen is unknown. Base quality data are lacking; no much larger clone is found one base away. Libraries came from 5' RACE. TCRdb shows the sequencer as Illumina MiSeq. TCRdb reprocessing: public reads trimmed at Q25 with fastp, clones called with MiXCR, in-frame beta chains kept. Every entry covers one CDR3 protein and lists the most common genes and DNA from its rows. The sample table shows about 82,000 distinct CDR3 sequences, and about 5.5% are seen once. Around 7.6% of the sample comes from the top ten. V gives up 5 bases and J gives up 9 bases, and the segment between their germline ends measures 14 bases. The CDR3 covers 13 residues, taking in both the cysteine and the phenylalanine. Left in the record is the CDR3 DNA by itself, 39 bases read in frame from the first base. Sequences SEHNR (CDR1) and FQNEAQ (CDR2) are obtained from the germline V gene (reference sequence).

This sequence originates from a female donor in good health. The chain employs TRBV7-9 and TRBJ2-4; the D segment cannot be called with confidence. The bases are TGTGCCAGCAGCAACTGGGCCAAGCCCATTCAGTACTTC. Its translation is CASSNWAKPIQYF. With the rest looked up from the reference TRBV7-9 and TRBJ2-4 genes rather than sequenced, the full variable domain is DTGVSQNPRHKITKRGQNVTFRCDPISEHNRLYWYRQTLGQGPEFLTYFQNEAQLEKSRLLSDRFSAERPKGSFSTLEIQRTEQGDSAMYLCASSNWAKPIQYFGAGTRLSVL.